The TCR beta chain described here comes from a study of shared T cell receptors in the human thymus. This CDR3 spans 16 amino acids. The J segment lost 1 base and the V segment lost 4 bases, leaving 6 bases of the junction unmatched. Germline V CDR1 and CDR2: MNHEY, SVGAGI. The assay was immunoSEQ multiplex PCR, and TCRdb's table has in-frame clones only and misses some. The sample includes 650,000 to 950,000 clones, 75% to 90% of them seen just once. The sample was also linked to a second study, of human thymus T cells. This second report adds: The thymus tissue came from resections taken during corrective heart surgery. Across thymic and blood repertoires, the usage of V and J genes appeared to be biased. A high degree of thymic repertoire overlap among unrelated individuals was reported in related research.

The chain links TRBV6-5 to TRBJ1-1, with TRBD1 matching 10 bases. Sequenced material: thymocytes. The receptor comes from a girl younger than two with a congenital heart defect. Here the CDR3 reads CASSCRDRGPNTEAFF. The CDR3 coding sequence is TGTGCCAGCAGTTGCCGGGACAGGGGACCGAACACTGAAGCTTTCTTT.